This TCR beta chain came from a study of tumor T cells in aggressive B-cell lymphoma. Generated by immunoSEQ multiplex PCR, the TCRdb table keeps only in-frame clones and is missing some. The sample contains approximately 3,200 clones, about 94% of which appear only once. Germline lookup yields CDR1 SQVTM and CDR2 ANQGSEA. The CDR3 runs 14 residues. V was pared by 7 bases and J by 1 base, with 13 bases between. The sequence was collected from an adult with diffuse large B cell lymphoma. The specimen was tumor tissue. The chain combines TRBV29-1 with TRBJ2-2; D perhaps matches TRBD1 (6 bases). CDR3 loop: CSARRGGNTGELFF. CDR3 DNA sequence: TGCAGCGCCCGGAGAGGGGGGAACACCGGGGAGCTGTTTTTT.